Shown below are 5 T cell receptor beta chains from a single sample sequenced in a study of blood T cell repertoires in COVID-19. The method was immunoSEQ multiplex PCR; TCRdb's version includes in-frame clones alone and lacks a portion of them. The table lists about 99,000 clones, 79% of them singletons, with around 18% in the top ten. Source material: peripheral blood. The receptors were sampled from an elderly woman with active or convalescent COVID-19.

The CDR3 DNA sequence: TGTGCCAGCAGCCGTGGCTCAGACAGGGAAGACTATGGCTACACCTTC. It is translated as CASSRGSDREDYGYTF. The chain is built from TRBV3-1 (or the pseudogene TRBV3-2) and TRBJ1-2; 7 bases align to TRBD1. V was clipped by 4 bases and J by 3 bases; unmatched bases: 11. Germline values: CDR1 LGHDT, CDR2 YNNKEL (reference sequence). The CDR3 has 16 residues.

V and J are TRBV28 and TRBJ1-4, with D possibly TRBD1 on 5 matching bases. V dropped 8 bases and J dropped 3 bases, with 10 bases sitting between them. Germline loops: CDR1 MDHEN, CDR2 SYDVKM. The length of the CDR3 is 13 residues. The DNA for the CDR3 is TGTGCCAGCCTGCAGGGTGCTAATGAAAAACTGTTTTTT. It yields the protein CASLQGANEKLFF.

The chain couples TRBV5-1 to TRBJ2-2; the match to TRBD1 covers 7 bases. The CDR3 totals 17 residues. Trimming took 3 bases from V and 6 from J; bases not matched to a gene: 14. The germline V gene encodes CDR1 SGHRS and CDR2 YFSETQ. The CDR3 nucleotides are TGCGCCAGCAGCTCGCGCACAGGGGTGGGTAACCCCGGGGAGCTGTTTTTT. This gives the protein CASSSRTGVGNPGELFF.

The chain links TRBV19 to TRBJ1-2, with 8 bases matching TRBD1. Trimming at V came to 6 bases and at J to 7 bases, leaving 7 bases not matched to a gene. This CDR3 is 13 amino acids long. Per the germline V gene, CDR1 is LNHDA and CDR2 is SQIVND (reference sequence). CDR3 loop: CASSTQGARGYTF. CDR3 nucleotides: TGTGCCAGTAGCACTCAGGGGGCGCGTGGCTACACCTTC.

The chain uses TRBV7-3 and TRBJ2-2; 7 bases are shared with TRBD2. The V gene end was trimmed by 0 bases and the J gene end by 1 base; junction bases not matched to a gene: 5. Germline lookup yields CDR1 SGHTA and CDR2 FQGTGA. There are 17 residues in the CDR3. The CDR3 sequence is CASSLTRGRRNTGELFF. CDR3 sequence (DNA): TGTGCCAGCAGCTTAACGCGCGGGAGAAGGAACACCGGGGAGCTGTTTTTT.